The 14 T cell receptor beta chains in this list originate from one sample, sequenced in a study of blood T cell repertoires in COVID-19. Measured with immunoSEQ multiplex PCR; TCRdb has only the in-frame clones, and not every one. The sample has around 94,000 clones; about 85% are singletons. Source material: peripheral blood. The receptor source for this set is a man aged 45-65 years with acute or convalescent COVID-19.

In this sample, this clone turned up once. The chain couples TRBV19 to TRBJ2-5, with no clear D. This CDR3 has 12 amino acids. Trimming stripped 4 bases from V and 5 bases from J, with 8 bases between. The germline gives CDR1 LNHDA, CDR2 SQIVND (reference sequence). The CDR3 DNA is TGTGCCAGTAGTAGAGGAGCGGAGACCCAGTACTTC. Translation: CASSRGAETQYF.

This clone has only one observation. This rearrangement joins TRBV7-2 to TRBJ2-7; TRBD2 agrees at 14 bases. The CDR3 has 15 residues. V lost 4 bases to trimming and J lost 5 bases; unmatched junction nucleotides: 4. Germline lookup yields CDR1 SGHTA and CDR2 FQGNSA. CDR3: CASSSGLAGADEQYF. In nucleotides, the CDR3 is TGTGCCAGCAGCTCGGGACTAGCGGGAGCGGACGAGCAGTACTTC.

In the case of this clone: Possible read error: a much larger clone is one base away. V gene TRBV7-9 combines with J gene TRBJ2-7; possibly TRBD1 for D (6 bases). Trimming removed 6 bases at V and 3 bases at J, with 9 bases between. CDR3 size: 12 residues. Per the germline V gene, CDR1 is SEHNR and CDR2 is FQNEAQ (reference sequence). The CDR3 sequence: CASSRQDYEQYF. DNA for the CDR3: TGTGCCAGCAGTCGACAGGACTACGAGCAGTACTTC.

This chain joins TRBV5-4 and TRBJ2-7; 8 bases are shared with TRBD1. Germline V gene sequence: CDR1 SGHNT, CDR2 YYREEE (reference sequence). This CDR3 is 16 amino acids long. Trimming took 5 bases from V and 3 from J; bases not matched to a gene: 13. The CDR3 DNA reads TGTGCCAGCAGTCCAAATTTAGGACAGGGAGGCTACGAGCAGTACTTC. Amino acid sequence: CASSPNLGQGGYEQYF.

This clone was recorded only once. The chain employs TRBV6-1 and TRBJ2-7, with TRBD1 matching 10 bases. The CDR3 contains 15 residues. The trim removed 2 bases at V and 6 bases at J, leaving 7 bases unmatched. Germline loops: CDR1 MNHNS, CDR2 SASEGT. The CDR3 is CASSECGTGDCEQYF. In nucleotides, the CDR3 is TGTGCCAGCAGTGAATGCGGGACAGGGGACTGCGAGCAGTACTTC.

CDR3 amino acids: CASSLLQGTHPDTQYF. For the CDR3, the DNA is TGTGCCAGCTCACTTTTACAGGGCACCCACCCAGATACGCAGTATTTT. J is TRBJ2-3 and V is TRBV18; weak D call: TRBD1 (6 bases). V lost 4 bases and J lost 4, with 18 bases in between. This CDR3 contains 16 residues. Per the germline V gene, CDR1 is KGHSH and CDR2 is LQKENI. Full variable domain (remainder filled in from reference TRBV18 and TRBJ2-3): NAGVMQNPRHLVRRRGQEARLRCSPMKGHSHVYWYRQLPEEGLKFMVYLQKENIIDESGMPKERFSAEFPKEGPSILRIQQVVRGDSAAYFCASSLLQGTHPDTQYFGPGTRLTVL.

The gene calls are TRBV5-4 and TRBJ2-1; TRBD2 matches at 13 bases. Per germline, CDR1 SGHNT and CDR2 YYREEE (reference sequence). Trimming removed 2 bases from V and 9 bases from J; junction bases left unmatched: 5. The CDR3 contains 15 residues. CDR3: CASSFLLAGGPEQFF. CDR3 coding DNA: TGTGCCAGCAGCTTTTTACTAGCGGGGGGGCCTGAGCAGTTCTTC.

V gene TRBV5-1 combines with J gene TRBJ2-7; 8 positions match TRBD1. This CDR3 is built from 14 residues. Germline V gives CDR1 SGHRS, CDR2 YFSETQ. V lost 2 bases and J lost 7; bases outside the gene matches: 8. The CDR3, as DNA: TGCGCCAGCAGCTTATCGACAGGGGTGAGGGAGCAGTACTTC. Encoded protein: CASSLSTGVREQYF.

V gene TRBV10-1 combines with J gene TRBJ2-3, with 12 bases fitting TRBD2. The CDR3 length is 16 residues. Germline CDR1 reads WNHNN; CDR2 reads SYGVQD (reference sequence). The V segment lost 6 bases and the J segment 4 bases; nucleotides outside the gene matches: 8. The CDR3 loop reads CASRTTSGRRADTQYF. CDR3 DNA sequence: TGCGCCAGCAGGACGACTAGCGGGAGACGGGCAGATACGCAGTATTTT.

The chain employs TRBV6-1 and TRBJ2-7; 8 bases map to TRBD1. CDR3 length equals 17 residues. Germline CDR1 is MNHNS and CDR2 is SASEGT. J lost 4 bases, V lost 0 bases, and 11 bases had no gene match. In nucleotides, the CDR3 is TGTGCCAGCAGTGAAGCGACTTGGACAGGGAAGGGTTACGAGCAGTACTTC. Residues: CASSEATWTGKGYEQYF.

The chain has TRBV6-2 or TRBV6-3 and TRBJ1-2; 7 bases fit TRBD1. This CDR3 comprises 13 residues. Per the germline V gene, CDR1 is MNHEY and CDR2 is SVGEGT. Trimming removed 4 bases from V and 2 bases from J; junction bases left unmatched: 1. DNA for the CDR3: TGTGCCAGCAGTTCGGACAGGAACTATGGCTACACCTTC. Translating it yields CASSSDRNYGYTF.

The rearrangement joins TRBV7-2 to TRBJ2-7; D may be TRBD2 (6 bases). Germline loops: CDR1 SGHTA, CDR2 FQGNSA. V lost 0 bases and J 3 bases, leaving 9 bases between the germline ends. The CDR3 is 14 residues long. CDR3 sequence reads: CASSLAASDYEQYF. In DNA form, the CDR3 reads TGTGCCAGCAGCTTAGCGGCTAGCGACTACGAGCAGTACTTC.

This chain joins TRBV6-2 or TRBV6-3 and TRBJ1-3; no reliable D call. Trimming cost V 5 bases and J 0 bases, with 5 bases left between them. CDR1 is MNHEY and CDR2 is SVGEGT in the germline V gene. The length of the CDR3 is 13 residues. The CDR3 reads CASSLLSGNTIYF. In DNA, the CDR3 is TGTGCCAGCAGTCTCCTCTCTGGAAACACCATATATTTT.

This clone was counted only a few times. This chain connects TRBV15 to TRBJ2-7; 14 nucleotides agree with TRBD2. The CDR3 length is 17 residues. J was trimmed by 3 bases and V by 5 bases; bases with no gene match: 9. Per germline, CDR1 LNHNV and CDR2 YYDKDF (reference sequence). The CDR3 DNA is TGTGCCACCAGCGCGCGACTAGCGGGAGGGCCGATCTACGAGCAGTACTTC. Its translation: CATSARLAGGPIYEQYF.